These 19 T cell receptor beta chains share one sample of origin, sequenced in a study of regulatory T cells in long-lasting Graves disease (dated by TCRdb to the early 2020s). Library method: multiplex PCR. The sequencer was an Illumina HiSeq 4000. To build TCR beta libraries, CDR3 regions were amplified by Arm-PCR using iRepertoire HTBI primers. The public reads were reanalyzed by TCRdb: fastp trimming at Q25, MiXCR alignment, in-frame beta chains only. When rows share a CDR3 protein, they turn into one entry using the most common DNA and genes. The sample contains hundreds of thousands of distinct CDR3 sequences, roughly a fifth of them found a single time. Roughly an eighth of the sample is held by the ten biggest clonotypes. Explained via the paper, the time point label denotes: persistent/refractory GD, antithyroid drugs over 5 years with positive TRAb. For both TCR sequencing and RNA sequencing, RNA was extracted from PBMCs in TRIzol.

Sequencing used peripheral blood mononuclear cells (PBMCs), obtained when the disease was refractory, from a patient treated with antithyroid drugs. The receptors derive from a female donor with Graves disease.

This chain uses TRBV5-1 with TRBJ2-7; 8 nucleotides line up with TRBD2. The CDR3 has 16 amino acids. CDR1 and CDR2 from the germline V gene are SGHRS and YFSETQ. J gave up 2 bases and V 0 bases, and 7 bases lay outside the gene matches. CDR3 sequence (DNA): TGCGCCAGCAGCTTGGGTATAGCGGGGCCAACCTACGAGCAGTACTTC. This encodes CASSLGIAGPTYEQYF.

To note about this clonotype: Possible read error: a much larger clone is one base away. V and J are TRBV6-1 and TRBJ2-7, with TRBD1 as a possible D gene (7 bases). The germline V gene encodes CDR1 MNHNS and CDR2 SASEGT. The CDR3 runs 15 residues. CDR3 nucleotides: TGTGCCAGCATTACGGGCGGGACAGCTTCCTACGAGCAGTGCTTC. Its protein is CASITGGTASYEQCF.

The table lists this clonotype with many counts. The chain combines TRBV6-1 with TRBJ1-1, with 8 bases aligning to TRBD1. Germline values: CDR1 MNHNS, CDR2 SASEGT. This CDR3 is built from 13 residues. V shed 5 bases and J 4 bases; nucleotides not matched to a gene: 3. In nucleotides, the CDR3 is TGTGCCAGCAGTCGAGGGACAGGCACTGAAGCTTTCTTT. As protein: CASSRGTGTEAFF.

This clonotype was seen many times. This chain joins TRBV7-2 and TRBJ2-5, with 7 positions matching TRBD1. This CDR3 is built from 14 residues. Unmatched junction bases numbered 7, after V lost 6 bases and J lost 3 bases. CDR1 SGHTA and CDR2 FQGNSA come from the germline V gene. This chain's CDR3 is CASRQTGFKETQYF. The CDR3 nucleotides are TGTGCCAGCAGACAGACAGGGTTTAAAGAGACCCAGTACTTC.

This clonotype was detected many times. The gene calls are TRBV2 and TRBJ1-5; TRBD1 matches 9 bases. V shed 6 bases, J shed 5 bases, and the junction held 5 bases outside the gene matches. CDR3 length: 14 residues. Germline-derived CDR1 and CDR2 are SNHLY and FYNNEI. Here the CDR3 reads CASSPGTGHQPQHF. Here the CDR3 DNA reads TGTGCCAGCAGCCCGGGGACAGGGCATCAGCCCCAGCATTTT.

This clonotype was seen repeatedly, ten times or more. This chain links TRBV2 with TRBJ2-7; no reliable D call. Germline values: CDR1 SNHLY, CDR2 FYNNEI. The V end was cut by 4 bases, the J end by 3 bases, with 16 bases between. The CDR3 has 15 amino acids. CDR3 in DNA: TGTGCCAGCAGTGTTTCGGCGGTACGAATCTACGAGCAGTACTTC. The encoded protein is CASSVSAVRIYEQYF. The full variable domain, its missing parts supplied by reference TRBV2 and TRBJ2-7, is EPEVTQTPSHQVTQMGQEVILRCVPISNHLYFYWYRQILGQKVEFLVSFYNNEISEKSEIFDDQFSVERPDGSNFTLKIRSTKLEDSAMYFCASSVSAVRIYEQYFGPGTRLTVT.

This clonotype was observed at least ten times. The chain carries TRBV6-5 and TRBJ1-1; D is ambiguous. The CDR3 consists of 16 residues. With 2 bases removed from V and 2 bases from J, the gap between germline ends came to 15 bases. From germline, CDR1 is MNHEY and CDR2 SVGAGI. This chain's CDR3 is CASSYAHRSKNTEAFF. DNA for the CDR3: TGTGCCAGCAGTTACGCCCACCGGTCAAAAAACACTGAAGCTTTCTTT.

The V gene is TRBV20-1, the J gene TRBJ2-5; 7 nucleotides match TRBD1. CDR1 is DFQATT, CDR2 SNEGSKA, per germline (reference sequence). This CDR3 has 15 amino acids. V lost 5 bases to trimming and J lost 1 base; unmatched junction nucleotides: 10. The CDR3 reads CSAATGWAIQETQYF. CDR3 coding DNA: TGCAGTGCTGCGACAGGGTGGGCAATCCAAGAGACCCAGTACTTC.

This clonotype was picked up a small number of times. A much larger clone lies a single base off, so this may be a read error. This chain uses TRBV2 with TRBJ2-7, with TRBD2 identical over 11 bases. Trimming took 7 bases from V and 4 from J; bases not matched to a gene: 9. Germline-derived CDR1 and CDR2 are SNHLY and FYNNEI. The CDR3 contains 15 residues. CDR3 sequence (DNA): TGTGCCAGCACCCTTACTAGCGGGAGTGAGTACGAGCAGTACTTC. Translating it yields CASTLTSGSEYEQYF.

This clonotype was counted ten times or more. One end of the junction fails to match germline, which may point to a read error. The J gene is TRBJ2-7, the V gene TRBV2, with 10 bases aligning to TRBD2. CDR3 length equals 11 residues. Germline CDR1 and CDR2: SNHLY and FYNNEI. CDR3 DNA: TGTGCCAGCAAGCGGGAGGGGGAGCGGTACTTC. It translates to CASKREGERYF.

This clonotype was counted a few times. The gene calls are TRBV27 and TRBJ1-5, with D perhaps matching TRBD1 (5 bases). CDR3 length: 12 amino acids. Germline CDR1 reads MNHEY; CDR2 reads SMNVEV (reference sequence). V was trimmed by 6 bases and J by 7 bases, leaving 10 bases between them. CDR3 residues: CASSQGRQPQHF. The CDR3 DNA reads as TGTGCCAGCAGCCAGGGTCGGCAGCCCCAGCATTTT.

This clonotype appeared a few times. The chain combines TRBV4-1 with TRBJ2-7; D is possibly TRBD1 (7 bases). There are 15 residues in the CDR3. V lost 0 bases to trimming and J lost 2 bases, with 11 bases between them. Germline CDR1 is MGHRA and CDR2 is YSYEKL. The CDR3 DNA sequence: TGCGCCAGCAGCCAAGATCCAGGGGGGACCTACGAGCAGTACTTC. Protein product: CASSQDPGGTYEQYF.

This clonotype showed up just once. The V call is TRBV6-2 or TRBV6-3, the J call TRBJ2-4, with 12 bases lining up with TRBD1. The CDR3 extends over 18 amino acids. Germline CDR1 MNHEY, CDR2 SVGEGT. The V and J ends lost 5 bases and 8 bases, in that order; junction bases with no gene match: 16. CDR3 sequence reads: CASSEANRDRGRRDIQYF. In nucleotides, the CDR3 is TGTGCCAGCAGTGAAGCTAACCGGGACAGGGGGCGGAGAGACATTCAGTACTTC.

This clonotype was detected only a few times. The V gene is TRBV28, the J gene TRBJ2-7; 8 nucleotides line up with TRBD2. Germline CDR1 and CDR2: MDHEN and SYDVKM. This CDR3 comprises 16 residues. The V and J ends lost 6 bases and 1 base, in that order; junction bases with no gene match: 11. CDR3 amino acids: CASRTASTSESYEQYF. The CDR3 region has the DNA TGTGCCAGCAGAACGGCTTCGACTAGCGAGTCCTACGAGCAGTACTTC. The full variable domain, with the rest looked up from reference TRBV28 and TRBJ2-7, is DVKVTQSSRYLVKRTGEKVFLECVQDMDHENMFWYRQDPGLGLRLIYFSYDVKMKEKGDIPEGYSVSREKKERFSLILESASTNQTSMYLCASRTASTSESYEQYFGPGTRLTVT.

CDR3 coding DNA: TGTGCCAGCAGCTTAGGGACTACGCTCACAGAGACCCAGTACTTC. Protein sequence: CASSLGTTLTETQYF. V and J are TRBV11-3 and TRBJ2-5; TRBD2 might be the D (6 bases). The ends were cut back, 1 base at V and 4 bases at J, with 13 bases in the middle. Germline V gene sequence: CDR1 SGHNT, CDR2 YENEEA. The CDR3 runs 15 residues.

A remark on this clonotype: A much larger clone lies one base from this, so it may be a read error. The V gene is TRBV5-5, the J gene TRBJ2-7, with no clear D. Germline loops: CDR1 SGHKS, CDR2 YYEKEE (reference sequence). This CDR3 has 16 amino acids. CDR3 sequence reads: CASGLAPAPSSYEQYF. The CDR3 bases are TGTGCCAGCGGCTTGGCTCCAGCACCGAGCTCCTACGAGCAGTACTTC.

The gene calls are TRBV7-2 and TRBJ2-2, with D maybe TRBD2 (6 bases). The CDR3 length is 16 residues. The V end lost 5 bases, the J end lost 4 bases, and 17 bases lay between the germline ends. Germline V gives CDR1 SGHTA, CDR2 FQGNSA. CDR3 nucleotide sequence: TGTGCCAGCAGCCGAGCCTGGGGAGGTAGCACCGGGGAGCTGTTTTTT. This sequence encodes CASSRAWGGSTGELFF.

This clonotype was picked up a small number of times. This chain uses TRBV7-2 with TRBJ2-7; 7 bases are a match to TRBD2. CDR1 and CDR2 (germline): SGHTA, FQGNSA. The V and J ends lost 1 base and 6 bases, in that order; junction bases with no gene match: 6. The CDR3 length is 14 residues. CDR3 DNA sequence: TGTGCCAGCAGCTTAGTTGCGGGAGATTCCGAGCAGTACTTC. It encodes CASSLVAGDSEQYF. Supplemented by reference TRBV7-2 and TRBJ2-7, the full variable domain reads GAGVSQSPSNKVTEKGKDVELRCDPISGHTALYWYRQSLGQGLEFLIYFQGNSAPDKSGLPSDRFSAERTGGSVSTLTIQRTQQEDSAVYLCASSLVAGDSEQYFGPGTRLTVT.

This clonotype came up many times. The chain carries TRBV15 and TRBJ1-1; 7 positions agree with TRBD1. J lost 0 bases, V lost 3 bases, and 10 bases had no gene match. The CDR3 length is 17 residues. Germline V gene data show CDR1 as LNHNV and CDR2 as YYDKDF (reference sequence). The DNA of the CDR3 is TGTGCCACCAGCAGCACCCTTAAGACAGGGATGAACACTGAAGCTTTCTTT. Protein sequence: CATSSTLKTGMNTEAFF.